The 28 T cell receptor beta chains below all came from one sample that was sequenced in a study of chemoradiotherapy in HPV16-positive cancers. The repertoire was sequenced with immunoSEQ multiplex PCR; TCRdb's copy has only in-frame clones and lacks some. The table includes some 15,000 clones, 88% detected once. The input for sequencing was blood, taken from a patient who underwent chemoradiotherapy. All receptors derive from a human donor with HPV-associated anogenital cancer.

This clone was recorded once. Written as DNA, the CDR3 is TGTGCCAGCAGCTCCGTTGAAGATACGCAGTATTTT. This sequence encodes CASSSVEDTQYF. The chain joins TRBV5-4 to TRBJ2-3; D call uncertain. Germline V gene lookup returns CDR1 SGHNT and CDR2 YYREEE (reference sequence). Trimming took 3 bases from V and 5 from J, leaving 7 bases between them. The CDR3 has 12 amino acids.

V is TRBV30 and J is TRBJ2-7; perhaps TRBD2 as D (6 bases). CDR3 length: 14 residues. Per germline, CDR1 GTSNPN and CDR2 SVGIG (reference sequence). Trimming took off 0 bases at V and 4 bases at J, with 13 bases between the two ends. Here the CDR3 reads CAWSVMEGKYEQYF. Written as DNA, the CDR3 is TGTGCCTGGAGTGTAATGGAGGGAAAGTACGAGCAGTACTTC.

As concerns this clone: Other DNA sequences of this sample code for an identical CDR3. The chain uses TRBV6-1 and TRBJ2-2, with D perhaps matching TRBD1 (6 bases). Germline V gene sequence: CDR1 MNHNS, CDR2 SASEGT. Trimming took off 2 bases at V and 5 bases at J, with 6 bases between the two ends. The CDR3 runs 13 residues. The CDR3 DNA follows: TGTGCCAGCAGTGAACAGGGGACCGGGGAGCTGTTTTTT. Translation gives CASSEQGTGELFF.

The rearrangement uses TRBV28 and TRBJ1-5; D uncertain. CDR1 and CDR2 from the germline V gene are MDHEN and SYDVKM. This CDR3 comprises 13 residues. Trimming removed 8 bases from V and 3 bases from J, with 11 bases in between. CDR3 protein: CASQAQANQPQHF. Written as DNA, the CDR3 is TGTGCCAGCCAGGCGCAGGCCAATCAGCCCCAGCATTTT.

On this clone itself: The junction differs from germline at one of its ends, possibly a read error. This chain uses TRBV4-1 with TRBJ2-1, with TRBD1 matching over 11 bases. The CDR3 spans 14 residues. The germline CDR1 and CDR2 sequences are MGHRA and YSYEKL. CDR3 region: CASSQVRTGTGGLF. The DNA of the CDR3 is TGCGCCAGCAGCCAAGTTCGAACCGGGACAGGGGGACTCTTC.

The rearrangement uses TRBV9 and TRBJ2-2; weak D call: TRBD2 (5 bases). Trimming shortened V by 4 bases and J by 4 bases, and 8 bases separated the two germline ends. Per germline, CDR1 SGDLS and CDR2 YYNGEE. CDR3 length equals 13 residues. Here the CDR3 reads CASSPGVTGELFF. DNA for the CDR3: TGTGCCAGCAGCCCCGGGGTCACCGGGGAGCTGTTTTTT.

The chain uses TRBV19 and TRBJ1-4, with 7 bases matching TRBD1. Germline loops: CDR1 LNHDA, CDR2 SQIVND (reference sequence). With V trimmed by 8 bases and J by 3 bases, 3 bases remained unmatched. This CDR3 region has 13 residues. In nucleotides, the CDR3 is TGTGCCAGTTCAGACAGGGCTAATGAAAAACTGTTTTTT. Translation: CASSDRANEKLFF.

The J gene is TRBJ2-1, the V gene TRBV5-1; 14 bases map to TRBD2. This CDR3 contains 14 residues. CDR1 is SGHRS, CDR2 YFSETQ, per germline. With 8 bases clipped from V and 4 bases from J, the junction kept 2 bases outside the gene matches. CDR3 bases: TGCGCCAGTCGGACTAGCGGGAGGTACAATGAGCAGTTCTTC. It translates to CASRTSGRYNEQFF.

The sample holds a few counts of this clone. CDR3 protein: CASSLGRVDSGNTIYF. The CDR3 DNA is TGCGCCAGCAGCTTGGGGCGGGTAGACTCTGGAAACACCATATATTTT. The rearrangement joins TRBV5-1 to TRBJ1-3; no definite D call. Deletions cut 0 bases from V and 0 bases from J, with 10 bases between. Germline V lookup: CDR1 SGHRS, CDR2 YFSETQ. This CDR3 is built from 16 residues.

V and J are TRBV6-5 and TRBJ2-1; D may be TRBD1 or TRBD2 (5 bases each). Germline CDR1 MNHEY, CDR2 SVGAGI. CDR3 length: 14 residues. The V end was cut by 4 bases, the J end by 8 bases, with 15 bases between. The CDR3 coding sequence is TGTGCCAGCAGTTCTGTGGGTCGGGGCGATGAGCAGTTCTTC. Translating it yields CASSSVGRGDEQFF.

The chain links TRBV6-5 to TRBJ1-5; TRBD1 matches at 8 bases. The CDR3 totals 15 residues. Germline CDR1 reads MNHEY; CDR2 reads SVGAGI. With V trimmed by 6 bases and J by 9 bases, 13 bases remained unmatched. In nucleotides, the CDR3 is TGTGCCAGCAGGCCTTTGGACAGGGAGGGTTGGCCCCAGCATTTT. Its protein is CASRPLDREGWPQHF.

This clone appeared a few times. The chain combines TRBV15 with TRBJ1-1; no clear D. CDR3 size: 16 residues. V was cut by 0 bases and J by 4 bases, with 15 bases left in between. Germline loops: CDR1 LNHNV, CDR2 YYDKDF (reference sequence). The CDR3 sequence: CATSRDDLNFLTEAFF. CDR3 nucleotides: TGTGCCACCAGCAGAGATGACTTGAATTTTCTCACTGAAGCTTTCTTT.

The rearrangement joins TRBV5-4 to TRBJ2-3; no definite D call. Per germline, CDR1 SGHNT and CDR2 YYREEE (reference sequence). The V and J ends lost 3 bases and 4 bases respectively, with 12 bases between them. This CDR3 is 14 amino acids long. This CDR3 is CASSSRGGPDTQYF. The CDR3 region has the DNA TGTGCCAGCAGCTCACGTGGTGGTCCAGATACGCAGTATTTT.

The CDR3 DNA reads TGTGCCAGCAGCTTAGAGTCGGGAAGGGGTGGAGAGACCCAGTACTTC. Amino acids: CASSLESGRGGETQYF. The chain employs TRBV7-2 and TRBJ2-5; D could derive from TRBD1 or TRBD2 (5 bases each). V lost 1 base, J lost 4 bases, and 16 bases lay in between. This CDR3 has 16 amino acids. The germline V gene has CDR1 SGHTA and CDR2 FQGNSA.

This chain joins TRBV6-1 and TRBJ2-7, with D maybe TRBD2 (5 bases). Between the trimmed V and J ends, which lost 3 bases and 3 bases, there was a span of 9 bases. The germline V gene encodes CDR1 MNHNS and CDR2 SASEGT. CDR3 length: 13 amino acids. CDR3 amino acids: CASSELRDYEQYF. The CDR3 bases are TGTGCCAGCAGTGAGCTGAGGGACTACGAGCAGTACTTC.

The rearrangement joins TRBV6-5 to TRBJ1-1, with D maybe TRBD1 (5 bases). Germline CDR1 and CDR2: MNHEY and SVGAGI. V lost 8 bases and J 4 bases, leaving 20 bases between the germline ends. The CDR3 loop spans 15 amino acids. The CDR3 bases are TGTGCCAGCCTCTTCGTCGGGGGGAGAGGCACTGAAGCTTTCTTT. Translated: CASLFVGGRGTEAFF.

The V call is TRBV20-1, the J call TRBJ2-5; the D is unclear. This CDR3 contains 10 residues. CDR1 and CDR2 (germline): DFQATT, SNEGSKA (reference sequence). Trimming took 2 bases from V and 5 from J, leaving 3 bases between them. DNA of the CDR3: TGCAGTGCTAGAATGGAGACCCAGTACTTC. It codes for CSARMETQYF.

This rearrangement joins TRBV2 to TRBJ1-1; D unresolved. The V and J ends lost 6 bases and 4 bases respectively, with 15 bases between them. Germline CDR1 is SNHLY and CDR2 is FYNNEI. There are 14 residues in the CDR3. The CDR3 is CASRGYYLSTEAFF. CDR3 nucleotides: TGTGCCAGCAGGGGTTATTATCTGAGCACTGAAGCTTTCTTT.

V gene TRBV28 combines with J gene TRBJ2-1; TRBD2 matches at 11 bases. The CDR3 is 22 amino acids. CDR1 is MDHEN and CDR2 is SYDVKM in the germline V gene. The trim removed 0 bases at V and 0 bases at J, leaving 16 bases unmatched. The CDR3 reads CASSLWGQGSRTSGPSYNEQFF. The CDR3 DNA sequence: TGTGCCAGCAGTTTATGGGGACAGGGTTCGAGGACTAGCGGGCCCTCCTACAATGAGCAGTTCTTC.

The genes are TRBV6-5 and TRBJ1-1; D is ambiguous. Germline V gene sequence: CDR1 MNHEY, CDR2 SVGAGI. V was cut by 2 bases and J by 5 bases, with 9 bases left in between. This CDR3 region has 13 residues. This CDR3 is CASSYALGTEAFF. The CDR3 DNA reads as TGTGCCAGCAGTTACGCCCTGGGGACTGAAGCTTTCTTT.

J is TRBJ2-7 and V is TRBV19; 9 bases line up with TRBD1. Germline CDR1 reads LNHDA; CDR2 reads SQIVND (reference sequence). The J segment lost 6 bases and the V segment lost 7 bases, leaving 10 bases of the junction unmatched. The CDR3 is made up of 14 amino acids. CDR3 in DNA: TGTGCCAGTACCGCCGGGACAGGGAGCGCCGAGCAGTACTTC. This translates into CASTAGTGSAEQYF.

The V and J genes are TRBV4-1 and TRBJ2-2, with D unresolved. The CDR3 is 16 amino acids. V lost 0 bases and J 6 bases, leaving 14 bases between the germline ends. The germline V gene encodes CDR1 MGHRA and CDR2 YSYEKL. CDR3: CASSQDARRDPGELFF. CDR3 nucleotides: TGCGCCAGCAGCCAAGATGCTAGGAGAGACCCCGGGGAGCTGTTTTTT.

This chain links TRBV6-6 with TRBJ2-7; D tentatively fits TRBD1 or TRBD2 (6 bases each). Germline V gene lookup returns CDR1 MNHNY and CDR2 SVGAGI (reference sequence). This CDR3 comprises 15 residues. V was clipped by 6 bases and J by 2 bases, with 17 bases between them. CDR3 amino acids: CASSLTKGGTYEQYF. CDR3 coding DNA: TGTGCCAGCAGCTTAACTAAGGGGGGAACCTACGAGCAGTACTTC.

This chain uses TRBV27 with TRBJ1-1; no firm D call. V lost 6 bases and J 4 bases, leaving 12 bases between the germline ends. Germline CDR1 and CDR2: MNHEY and SMNVEV (reference sequence). The CDR3 runs to 13 residues. CDR3 bases: TGTGCCAGCAGGTCATACTTCGGCACTGAAGCTTTCTTT. Its protein product is CASRSYFGTEAFF.

The J gene is TRBJ2-7, the V gene TRBV5-1; no definite D call. The CDR3 is 14 residues long. Trimming left V 4 bases short and J 0 bases short, with 11 bases between. CDR1 is SGHRS, CDR2 YFSETQ, per germline. CDR3 sequence reads: CASSSRVPSYEQYF. For the CDR3, the DNA is TGCGCCAGCAGCAGCCGGGTCCCCTCCTACGAGCAGTACTTC.

CDR3 amino acids: CASSGDSNRPYSNYGYTF. CDR3 nucleotides: TGTGCCAGCAGCGGGGACAGTAATCGCCCCTATTCTAACTATGGCTACACCTTC. The chain links TRBV9 to TRBJ1-2, with TRBD1 matching over 7 bases. This CDR3 region has 18 residues. The germline V gene has CDR1 SGDLS and CDR2 YYNGEE. The trim removed 3 bases at V and 0 bases at J, leaving 14 bases unmatched.

The chain links TRBV14 to TRBJ2-3; D is tentatively TRBD1 or TRBD2 (5 bases each). The CDR3 spans 16 residues. Germline loops: CDR1 SGHDN, CDR2 FVKESK. Trimming removed 5 bases from V and 4 bases from J, with 19 bases in between. The CDR3 loop is CASSIRDRESADTQYF. The CDR3 DNA is TGTGCCAGCAGCATTCGGGACCGGGAATCTGCAGATACGCAGTATTTT.

V gene TRBV5-8 combines with J gene TRBJ1-2; a possible D gene is TRBD1 (6 bases). Germline V lookup: CDR1 SGHTS, CDR2 YDEGEE. Trimming took 0 bases from V and 5 from J, leaving 14 bases between them. This CDR3 is 15 amino acids long. The CDR3 nucleotides are TGTGCCAGCAGCTTGGGGGACACGACGGGGTATGGCTACACCTTC. It codes for CASSLGDTTGYGYTF.